This T cell receptor beta chain was sequenced for a study of shared clonotypes between healthy human individuals. This CDR3 spans 19 amino acids. CDR1 and CDR2 from the germline V gene are SGHRS and YFSETQ. With V trimmed by 2 bases and J by 0 bases, 12 bases remained unmatched. Sequencing used immunoSEQ multiplex PCR; TCRdb keeps in-frame clones, though not all of them. The sample carries roughly 2,300,000 clones, roughly 90% recorded once. The TCR was taken from a man between 18 and 29 years old in good health. Some clones in this sample may be carry-over from other donors' samples. The specimen sequenced was naive CD4+ T cells from PBMCs. The subset was: CD45RA+ positively selected. This chain connects TRBV5-1 to TRBJ2-1, with 9 bases identical to TRBD2. The CDR3 sequence is CASSFRGGRARYSYNEQFF. In nucleotides, the CDR3 is TGCGCCAGCAGCTTCCGAGGCGGGAGGGCCAGATACTCCTACAATGAGCAGTTCTTC.